These 27 T cell receptor beta chains came from one sample sequenced in a study of blood T cell repertoires in COVID-19. TCRdb's copy holds only in-frame clones and misses some; the assay was immunoSEQ multiplex PCR. The sample carries roughly 130,000 clones, about 80% recorded once. Sequenced: peripheral blood. The receptor set was obtained from a man in his sixties with active or convalescent COVID-19.

CDR3 bases: TGTGCCATCAGGGGGGGGACTAGCGGGAATGAGCAGTTCTTC. It is translated as CAIRGGTSGNEQFF. V is TRBV10-3 and J is TRBJ2-1; 12 nucleotides match TRBD2. Germline V gene sequence: CDR1 ENHRY, CDR2 SYGVKD. The junction had 4 bases not matched to a gene; V was cut back by 6 bases and J by 7 bases. The length of the CDR3 is 14 residues.

V usage is TRBV7-2 and J usage is TRBJ2-5; the D gene is possibly TRBD2 (6 bases). The CDR3 runs 16 residues. The V gene lost 1 base and the J gene lost 2 bases, with 14 bases spanning the gap. CDR1 is SGHTA, CDR2 FQGNSA, per germline. The CDR3 bases are TGTGCCAGCAGCTTAGTCGGCCGGGCGGGGCAAGAGACCCAGTACTTC. This gives the protein CASSLVGRAGQETQYF.

This clone was seen a handful of times. The chain employs TRBV10-3 and TRBJ1-6; 9 bases are a match to TRBD1. V was clipped by 4 bases and J by 10 bases; unmatched bases: 5. CDR1 is ENHRY, CDR2 SYGVKD, per germline. The CDR3 is 14 amino acids. The CDR3 reads CAISGTGVESPLHF. The CDR3 DNA follows: TGTGCCATCAGTGGGACAGGGGTCGAATCACCCCTCCACTTT.

The V call is TRBV7-9, the J call TRBJ2-1; 7 bases are a match to TRBD2. In germline, CDR1 is SEHNR, CDR2 FQNEAQ (reference sequence). V dropped 1 base and J dropped 7; count of bases not matched to a gene: 10. The CDR3 consists of 16 residues. The DNA of the CDR3 is TGTGCCAGCAGCTTAGAGGGAGGGATCCGACGAAATGAGCAGTTCTTC. Its translation: CASSLEGGIRRNEQFF.

In its sample, this clone was seen a few times. The rearrangement uses TRBV30 and TRBJ2-1; TRBD2 aligns across 8 bases. With V trimmed by 3 bases and J by 9 bases, 10 bases remained unmatched. The germline CDR1 and CDR2 sequences are GTSNPN and SVGIG (reference sequence). CDR3 size: 14 residues. The CDR3 bases are TGTGCCTGGAGACCCCCGGGACTAGGAGCTGAGCAGTTCTTC. It encodes CAWRPPGLGAEQFF.

CDR3 in DNA: TGCGCCAGCAGCTCCGGACAGGGGGCAGATGGCTACACCTTC. Its translation is CASSSGQGADGYTF. The chain employs TRBV5-1 and TRBJ1-2; TRBD1 aligns across 11 bases. The CDR3 spans 14 residues. Germline assignment: CDR1 SGHRS and CDR2 YFSETQ. V lost 3 bases to trimming and J lost 6 bases; unmatched junction nucleotides: 4.

The gene calls are TRBV2 and TRBJ2-7; 11 positions agree with TRBD1. The germline V gene encodes CDR1 SNHLY and CDR2 FYNNEI. The CDR3 is made up of 14 amino acids. V was clipped by 5 bases and J by 5 bases; unmatched bases: 5. The CDR3 reads CASSSGTGGDEQYF. As DNA, the CDR3 is TGTGCCAGCAGTTCCGGGACAGGGGGGGACGAGCAGTACTTC. Full variable domain (outside the CDR3, taken from reference TRBV2 and TRBJ2-7): EPEVTQTPSHQVTQMGQEVILRCVPISNHLYFYWYRQILGQKVEFLVSFYNNEISEKSEIFDDQFSVERPDGSNFTLKIRSTKLEDSAMYFCASSSGTGGDEQYFGPGTRLTVT.

The rearrangement joins TRBV19 to TRBJ2-1, with TRBD1 matching over 7 bases. Germline V gene data show CDR1 as LNHDA and CDR2 as SQIVND (reference sequence). V gave up 5 bases and J gave up 11 bases; unmatched junction bases: 12. This CDR3 has 14 amino acids. The DNA for the CDR3 is TGTGCCAGTAGTCCCGGCGGTGGCAGGGGGAAGCAGTTCTTC. Its translation: CASSPGGGRGKQFF.

This clone turned up a few times. DNA of the CDR3: TGCGCCAGCAGCCCGTATACACAGGGCTACTATGGCTACACCTTC. Translation: CASSPYTQGYYGYTF. The J gene is TRBJ1-2, the V gene TRBV5-1, with D perhaps TRBD1 (6 bases). V lost 4 bases, J lost 3 bases, and 16 bases lay in between. CDR3 length equals 15 residues. CDR1 is SGHRS and CDR2 is YFSETQ in the germline V gene.

The V and J genes are TRBV27 and TRBJ2-5; 9 nucleotides agree with TRBD2. The CDR3 totals 15 residues. The V gene's germline CDR1 is MNHEY and CDR2 SMNVEV (reference sequence). The V gene end was trimmed by 6 bases and the J gene end by 5 bases; junction bases not matched to a gene: 10. The CDR3 sequence is CASSLGTSPWETQYF. The CDR3 DNA reads as TGTGCCAGCAGCCTCGGGACTAGCCCCTGGGAGACCCAGTACTTC.

The CDR3 DNA sequence: TGTGCCAGCAGCCCCCGGGAGCTCCGATCACCCCTCCACTTT. It is translated as CASSPRELRSPLHF. The chain joins TRBV3-1 (or the pseudogene TRBV3-2) to TRBJ1-6; D is unclear. Between the trimmed V and J ends, which lost 4 bases and 10 bases, there was a span of 14 bases. The germline gives CDR1 LGHDT, CDR2 YNNKEL (reference sequence). The CDR3 is made up of 14 amino acids.

This clone occurred a few times. This chain joins TRBV18 and TRBJ1-3, with 7 bases that match TRBD1. Germline values: CDR1 KGHSH, CDR2 LQKENI. CDR3 length: 16 amino acids. V gave up 6 bases and J gave up 2 bases; unmatched junction bases: 10. The DNA for the CDR3 is TGTGCCAGCTCCCGAGACCGGACAGGCGCTGGAAACACCATATATTTT. Translation: CASSRDRTGAGNTIYF.

Only one count was recorded for this clone. This chain links TRBV27 with TRBJ2-3, with TRBD2 identical over 8 bases. The V gene end was trimmed by 3 bases and the J gene end by 4 bases; junction bases not matched to a gene: 9. This CDR3 contains 16 residues. Germline-derived CDR1 and CDR2 are MNHEY and SMNVEV (reference sequence). The CDR3 DNA is TGTGCCAGCAGTTTGAACCCAGCGGGAGTACCAGATACGCAGTATTTT. The encoded protein is CASSLNPAGVPDTQYF.

V gene TRBV6-2 or TRBV6-3 combines with J gene TRBJ1-2; 8 bases match TRBD1. The CDR3 is made up of 14 amino acids. CDR1 is MNHEY, CDR2 SVGEGT, per germline. After removal of 5 bases from V and 4 bases from J, the junction contained 6 bases not matched to a gene. The CDR3 nucleotides are TGTGCCAGCAGTGGAGCAGGGGGCAGCTATGGCTACACCTTC. Protein: CASSGAGGSYGYTF.

The rearrangement links TRBV6-1 to TRBJ1-4, with 7 bases fitting TRBD1. The CDR3 spans 15 residues. Germline CDR1 reads MNHNS; CDR2 reads SASEGT. J gave up 5 bases and V 5 bases, and 8 bases lay outside the gene matches. The DNA for the CDR3 is TGTGCCAGCAGTCCCCCCGGGACAGAGAATGAAAAACTGTTTTTT. Translation gives CASSPPGTENEKLFF.

As to this clone: One end of the junction does not line up with germline, which may come from a read error. Within the sample, other DNA sequences also encode this same CDR3. This chain joins TRBV18 and TRBJ1-1; D is undetermined. Germline V gene sequence: CDR1 KGHSH, CDR2 LQKENI. This CDR3 comprises 13 residues. The CDR3 loop is CASSLSGVAEAFF. The CDR3 DNA reads TGTGCCAGCTCACTATCCGGGGTGGCTGAAGCCTTCTTT.

The rearrangement uses TRBV9 and TRBJ1-5, with a tentative D call TRBD1 (6 bases). CDR3 length: 15 amino acids. Germline V CDR1 and CDR2: SGDLS, YYNGEE. V was shortened by 0 bases and J by 8 bases, with 15 bases between the two germline ends. The CDR3 loop is CASSVGPLDSEPQHF. CDR3 sequence (DNA): TGTGCCAGCAGCGTAGGTCCCCTGGACAGTGAGCCCCAGCATTTT. Complete variable domain (other parts from reference TRBV9 and TRBJ1-5): DSGVTQTPKHLITATGQRVTLRCSPRSGDLSVYWYQQSLDQGLQFLIQYYNGEERAKGNILERFSAQQFPDLHSELNLSSLELGDSALYFCASSVGPLDSEPQHFGDGTRLSIL.

J is TRBJ2-7 and V is TRBV7-2, with a weak D call TRBD2 (7 bases). CDR1 and CDR2 from the germline V gene are SGHTA and FQGNSA. The length of the CDR3 is 14 residues. V dropped 6 bases and J dropped 3 bases, with 15 bases sitting between them. In nucleotides, the CDR3 is TGTGCCAGCAGTAGGGGGGGGACTGTCTACGAGCAGTACTTC. Protein sequence: CASSRGGTVYEQYF. Full variable domain (rest looked up from reference TRBV7-2 and TRBJ2-7): GAGVSQSPSNKVTEKGKDVELRCDPISGHTALYWYRQSLGQGLEFLIYFQGNSAPDKSGLPSDRFSAERTGGSVSTLTIQRTQQEDSAVYLCASSRGGTVYEQYFGPGTRLTVT.

The V call is TRBV24-1, the J call TRBJ2-1; a weak D match, TRBD2 (5 bases). Germline-derived CDR1 and CDR2 are KGHDR and SFDVKD. The CDR3 spans 16 residues. Trimming stripped 7 bases from V and 5 bases from J, with 20 bases between. The DNA of the CDR3 is TGTGCCACCAGGGGGAAGACGGCCGGGGTACACAATGAGCAGTTCTTC. It encodes CATRGKTAGVHNEQFF.

The gene calls are TRBV7-3 and TRBJ2-3, with 8 positions matching TRBD1. With 3 bases clipped from V and 2 bases from J, the junction kept 1 base outside the gene matches. CDR3 length: 14 residues. Germline V gene sequence: CDR1 SGHTA, CDR2 FQGTGA. The CDR3 is CASSLGQVTDTQYF. The CDR3 DNA follows: TGTGCCAGCAGCTTGGGACAGGTCACAGATACGCAGTATTTT.

The chain combines TRBV27 with TRBJ1-6; tentative D call: TRBD1 (5 bases). This CDR3 has 16 residues. CDR1 MNHEY and CDR2 SMNVEV come from the germline V gene (reference sequence). V was shortened by 6 bases and J by 5 bases, with 17 bases between the two germline ends. The CDR3 DNA reads as TGTGCCAGCAGAACTTATGGGGGGGGGAATAATTCACCCCTCCACTTT. It encodes CASRTYGGGNNSPLHF.

The sample holds one count of this clone. The chain joins TRBV7-2 to TRBJ2-7; D might be TRBD2 (5 bases). The CDR3 covers 16 residues. In germline, CDR1 is SGHTA, CDR2 FQGNSA. V lost 1 base and J lost 4, with 17 bases in between. The CDR3 loop reads CASSLEGGGSVYEQYF. The CDR3 DNA is TGTGCCAGCAGCTTAGAGGGCGGTGGTAGCGTATACGAGCAGTACTTC.

This chain joins TRBV27 and TRBJ2-3; 7 positions match TRBD2. V gave up 5 bases and J gave up 5 bases; unmatched junction bases: 10. CDR3 length: 15 residues. Per the germline V gene, CDR1 is MNHEY and CDR2 is SMNVEV (reference sequence). The CDR3 DNA is TGTGCCAGCAGTACGGGGGGACCGCCGGGAGATACGCAGTATTTT. It specifies CASSTGGPPGDTQYF.

The chain uses TRBV5-1 and TRBJ1-4, with 9 positions matching TRBD1. V trimming: 4 bases; J trimming: 7 bases; junction bases outside the gene matches: 8. CDR3 length equals 15 residues. Germline CDR1 and CDR2: SGHRS and YFSETQ. CDR3 nucleotide sequence: TGCGCCAGCAGCCGTGGACAGGGGAGGAGTGAAAAACTGTTTTTT. This gives the protein CASSRGQGRSEKLFF.

This clone showed up just a few times. The chain carries TRBV3-1 (or the pseudogene TRBV3-2) and TRBJ2-7; 9 bases line up with TRBD2. V shed 4 bases, J shed 2 bases, and the junction held 12 bases outside the gene matches. The CDR3 consists of 17 residues. Germline assignment: CDR1 LGHDT and CDR2 YNNKEL (reference sequence). CDR3 in amino acids: CASSPGLAGLRAYEQYF. CDR3 DNA sequence: TGTGCCAGCAGCCCGGGACTAGCAGGACTCCGAGCCTACGAGCAGTACTTC.

The chain is built from TRBV7-3 and TRBJ2-1, with D unresolved. In germline, CDR1 is SGHTA, CDR2 FQGTGA. CDR3 length: 14 amino acids. Trimming removed 5 bases at V and 5 bases at J, with 13 bases between. The CDR3 region has the DNA TGTGCCAGCAGCCCCCTGGGCCGTAACAATGAGCAGTTCTTC. Protein product: CASSPLGRNNEQFF.

The chain employs TRBV7-3 and TRBJ2-1, with 10 nucleotides matching TRBD2. Germline assignment: CDR1 SGHTA and CDR2 FQGTGA. With V trimmed by 4 bases and J by 0 bases, 3 bases remained unmatched. This CDR3 is built from 16 residues. CDR3 DNA: TGTGCCAGCAGCTCCGTAGCGGGAGGCTCCTACAATGAGCAGTTCTTC. Its translation: CASSSVAGGSYNEQFF.